This T cell receptor (beta chain) was identified during a study of cytomegalovirus exposure and HLA in healthy donors. The study, taken as a whole, reports: The HLA-A and HLA-B alleles of most subjects were reportedly predicted accurately from TCR beta sequences. Available immune exposure information covered CMV serostatus only.

The PCR used 60 Vbeta and 13 Jbeta primers. Using immunoSEQ multiplex PCR, the repertoire was profiled, and TCRdb retains in-frame clones only, with some absent. The data contain about 200,000 clones, more than 75% of them singletons. The CDR3 has 13 residues. With 6 bases removed from V and 8 bases from J, the gap between germline ends came to 16 bases. Germline CDR1 and CDR2: LNHDA and SQIVND (reference sequence). On this clone: Its specificity is not known.

Input material: PBMCs. The chain has TRBV19 and TRBJ1-2, with a weak D call TRBD1 (6 bases). The receptor's source is a woman in her thirties in good health and CMV-seropositive. The CDR3, as DNA: TGTGCCAGTAGCACTGGACAGTGGAGCGGCTACACCTTC. As protein: CASSTGQWSGYTF.